Listed below are T cell receptor beta chains from one sample, sequenced in a study of CD8 T cells in Susac syndrome. TCRdb analysed the immunoSEQ multiplex PCR reads with MiXCR anew, one entry per CDR3 protein. The repertoire includes roughly 200,000 distinct CDR3 sequences, approximately 94% of them detected once, and around 0.093% sits in the top ten. Sample: CD4+ T cells from PBMCs. The source of these receptors is a human donor with multiple sclerosis. CDR3s include the opening cysteine and the closing phenylalanine or tryptophan. Fields, in order: D gene, J gene, CDR3 length, clone size, V gene, CDR3 protein, CDR3 DNA. A D gene is named only where the DNA matches it firmly. Part of the rows lack a size; the others show once, few, many or a class for expanded clones.

-,TRBJ2-7,14,-,TRBV12-3/TRBV12-4,CASREAGASYEQYF,TGTGCCAGCAGAGAGGCGGGGGCGTCCTACGAGCAGTACTTC
-,TRBJ1-5,14,-,TRBV6-2/TRBV6-3,CASSYYTNHQPQHF,TGTGCCAGCAGTTACTACACAAACCATCAGCCCCAGCATTTT
TRBD1,TRBJ2-5,15,-,TRBV20-1,CSANPGQNNQETQYF,TGCAGTGCTAATCCGGGACAGAACAACCAAGAGACCCAGTACTTC
TRBD1,TRBJ2-1,14,-,TRBV6-6,CASRTRQGADEQFF,TGTGCCAGCAGGACGAGACAGGGGGCCGATGAGCAGTTCTTC
-,TRBJ2-1,12,-,TRBV30,CAWSVQGNEQFF,TGTGCCTGGAGTGTACAAGGAAATGAGCAGTTCTTC
-,TRBJ2-3,12,-,TRBV6-5,CAVREVTDTQYF,TGTGCCGTCCGGGAAGTCACAGATACGCAGTATTTT
TRBD1,TRBJ1-6,13,-,TRBV19,CATRTGYNSPLHF,TGTGCCACCCGGACAGGTTACAATTCACCCCTCCACTTT
TRBD2,TRBJ2-2,19,-,TRBV4-3,CASSQDLAGGSSNTGELFF,TGCGCCAGCAGCCAAGATCTAGCGGGGGGCTCATCGAACACCGGGGAGCTGTTTTTT
-,TRBJ1-1,16,-,TRBV4-3,CASSQDSGTLNTEAFF,TGCGCCAGCAGCCAAGATTCTGGGACTTTGAACACTGAAGCTTTCTTT
-,TRBJ2-3,14,-,TRBV29-1,CSVGGLLLTDTQYF,TGCAGCGTGGGAGGACTACTCCTCACAGATACGCAGTATTTT
TRBD1,TRBJ2-7,16,once,TRBV11-2,CASSSALGTVPGEQYF,TGTGCCAGCAGCTCAGCATTAGGGACAGTCCCGGGGGAGCAGTACTTC